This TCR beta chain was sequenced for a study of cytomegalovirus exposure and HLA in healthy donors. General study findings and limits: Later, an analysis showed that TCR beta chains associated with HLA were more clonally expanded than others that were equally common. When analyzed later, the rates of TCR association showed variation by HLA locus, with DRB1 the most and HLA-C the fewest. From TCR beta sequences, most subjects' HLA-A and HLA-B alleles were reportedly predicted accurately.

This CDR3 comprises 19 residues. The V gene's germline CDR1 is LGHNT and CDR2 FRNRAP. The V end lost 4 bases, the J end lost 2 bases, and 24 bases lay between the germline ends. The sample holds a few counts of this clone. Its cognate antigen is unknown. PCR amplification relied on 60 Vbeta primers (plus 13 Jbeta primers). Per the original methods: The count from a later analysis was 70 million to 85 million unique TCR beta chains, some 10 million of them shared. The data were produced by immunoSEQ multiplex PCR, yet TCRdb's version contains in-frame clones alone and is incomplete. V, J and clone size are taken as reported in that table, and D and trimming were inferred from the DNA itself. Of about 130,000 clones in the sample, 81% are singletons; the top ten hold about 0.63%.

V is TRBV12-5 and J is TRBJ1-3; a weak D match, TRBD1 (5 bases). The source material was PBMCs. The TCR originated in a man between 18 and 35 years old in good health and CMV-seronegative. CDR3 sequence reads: CASGSQTGTWSLAGNTIYF. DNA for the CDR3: TGTGCTAGTGGTTCCCAAACCGGGACTTGGAGCTTGGCTGGAAACACCATATATTTT.